Below, 25 T cell receptor beta chains from the same sample are listed, as sequenced in a study of blood T cell repertoires in COVID-19. Profiled with immunoSEQ multiplex PCR; TCRdb holds only in-frame clones, not every one. This sample yields 280,000 or so clones, of which about 90% are seen a single time; 1.7% belongs to the top ten. The sample comprised PBMCs or T cells enriched from blood (not recorded which). The receptors stem from a young woman with acute COVID-19.

V usage is TRBV6-5 and J usage is TRBJ1-2, with 8 nucleotides matching TRBD1. Germline CDR1 is MNHEY and CDR2 is SVGAGI. This CDR3 comprises 13 residues. The trim removed 5 bases at V and 6 bases at J, leaving 5 bases unmatched. The CDR3 DNA reads as TGTGCCAGCAGTCGGACAGGGTTCAATGGCTACACCTTC. Amino acids: CASSRTGFNGYTF.

The J gene is TRBJ1-2, the V gene TRBV12-3 or TRBV12-4, with D unclear. The CDR3 is 12 residues long. V was cut by 3 bases and J by 4 bases, with 6 bases left in between. Here the CDR3 DNA reads TGTGCCAGCAGTTTCGGTTTCTATGGCTACACCTTC. It codes for CASSFGFYGYTF.

This chain joins TRBV28 and TRBJ2-1; 7 bases are shared with TRBD2. This CDR3 comprises 16 residues. V lost 6 bases, J lost 7 bases, and 15 bases stayed unmatched. Per the germline V gene, CDR1 is MDHEN and CDR2 is SYDVKM. CDR3 protein: CASRPLGAGVKNEQFF. CDR3 nucleotide sequence: TGTGCCAGCAGGCCGTTAGGGGCGGGAGTAAAGAATGAGCAGTTCTTC.

The chain links TRBV6-2 or TRBV6-3 to TRBJ2-7; weak D call: TRBD1 (5 bases). The CDR3 consists of 16 residues. The V end lost 6 bases, the J end lost 3 bases, and 21 bases lay between the germline ends. CDR1 MNHEY and CDR2 SVGEGT come from the germline V gene. The CDR3 DNA reads as TGTGCCAGCAGCCACGGCAGCCGGACACCACGCTACGAGCAGTACTTC. It translates to CASSHGSRTPRYEQYF.

The chain couples TRBV6-5 to TRBJ2-1, with 9 positions matching TRBD2. The germline V gene encodes CDR1 MNHEY and CDR2 SVGAGI. The trim removed 6 bases at V and 8 bases at J, leaving 5 bases unmatched. This CDR3 region has 13 residues. As DNA, the CDR3 is TGTGCCAGCAGGATTAGCGGGAGAGATGAGCAGTTCTTC. Its protein is CASRISGRDEQFF.

The count of this clone is one. V and J are TRBV10-3 and TRBJ2-1; 10 nucleotides agree with TRBD2. The CDR3 is 14 amino acids. CDR1 and CDR2 from the germline V gene are ENHRY and SYGVKD. V gave up 3 bases and J gave up 8 bases; unmatched junction bases: 4. CDR3 amino acids: CAISDEREGHEQFF. The CDR3 DNA sequence: TGTGCCATCAGTGATGAGCGGGAGGGCCATGAGCAGTTCTTC.

V gene TRBV11-3 combines with J gene TRBJ2-1, with D perhaps matching TRBD1 (7 bases). The CDR3 has 16 amino acids. V dropped 5 bases and J dropped 8 bases, with 22 bases sitting between them. From germline, CDR1 is SGHNT and CDR2 YENEEA. CDR3 nucleotides: TGTGCCAGCAGCGAAGGTGCAGGGGGGCCGAGGGATGAGCAGTTCTTC. It codes for CASSEGAGGPRDEQFF.

The chain is built from TRBV5-1 and TRBJ2-1; 12 positions match TRBD2. This CDR3 has 16 amino acids. Germline V gene sequence: CDR1 SGHRS, CDR2 YFSETQ. V was clipped by 0 bases and J by 6 bases; unmatched bases: 4. The CDR3 here is CASSLAALAGGNEQFF. CDR3 DNA: TGCGCCAGCAGCTTGGCCGCACTAGCGGGAGGCAATGAGCAGTTCTTC.

The genes are TRBV7-9 and TRBJ2-3, with D unresolved. V was trimmed by 1 base and J by 4 bases, leaving 9 bases between them. Germline V CDR1 and CDR2: SEHNR, FQNEAQ (reference sequence). The CDR3 is made up of 14 amino acids. The CDR3 DNA sequence: TGTGCCAGCAGCTTAGGCGAGTTTCCAGATACGCAGTATTTT. Its translation is CASSLGEFPDTQYF. The full variable domain, with the rest looked up from reference TRBV7-9 and TRBJ2-3, is DTGVSQNPRHKITKRGQNVTFRCDPISEHNRLYWYRQTLGQGPEFLTYFQNEAQLEKSRLLSDRFSAERPKGSFSTLEIQRTEQGDSAMYLCASSLGEFPDTQYFGPGTRLTVL.

V is TRBV24-1 and J is TRBJ1-2; D might be TRBD1 (5 bases). The CDR3 consists of 12 residues. Germline V gene sequence: CDR1 KGHDR, CDR2 SFDVKD. The ends were cut back, 3 bases at V and 11 bases at J, with 12 bases in the middle. CDR3 DNA: TGTGCCACCAGTGATCCGGGACTGGGGTACACCTTC. Its translation is CATSDPGLGYTF.

In its sample, this clone was seen once. This chain uses TRBV27 with TRBJ1-1, with 10 bases that match TRBD1. Germline V gene data show CDR1 as MNHEY and CDR2 as SMNVEV (reference sequence). The CDR3 is 15 residues long. Losses at the gene ends were 4 bases for V and 4 bases for J; bases not matched to a gene: 6. In nucleotides, the CDR3 is TGTGCCAGCAGTTCCCGGACAGGGGGGTTCACTGAAGCTTTCTTT. Its protein is CASSSRTGGFTEAFF.

The chain has TRBV27 and TRBJ2-3; 11 nucleotides agree with TRBD2. CDR3 length: 16 residues. V gave up 2 bases and J gave up 2 bases; unmatched junction bases: 3. Germline V gives CDR1 MNHEY, CDR2 SMNVEV (reference sequence). CDR3 coding DNA: TGTGCCAGCAGTTTAGGGACTAGCGGAGACACAGATACGCAGTATTTT. Translating it yields CASSLGTSGDTDTQYF.

This clone was observed a few times. This rearrangement joins TRBV28 to TRBJ1-1, with TRBD1 as a possible D gene (6 bases). Trimming pared 10 bases from V and 4 bases from J, leaving 13 bases between. The germline V gene has CDR1 MDHEN and CDR2 SYDVKM. The CDR3 sequence is 12 residues long. The CDR3 sequence: CATKQGPTEAFF. CDR3 DNA: TGTGCCACCAAACAGGGCCCCACTGAAGCTTTCTTT. The complete variable domain, with remaining parts taken from reference TRBV28 and TRBJ1-1, reads DVKVTQSSRYLVKRTGEKVFLECVQDMDHENMFWYRQDPGLGLRLIYFSYDVKMKEKGDIPEGYSVSREKKERFSLILESASTNQTSMYLCATKQGPTEAFFGQGTRLTVV.

The V call is TRBV12-3 or TRBV12-4, the J call TRBJ1-2, with TRBD1 identical over 7 bases. Trimming at V came to 6 bases and at J to 4 bases, leaving 5 bases not matched to a gene. The CDR3 has 13 residues. The CDR3 reads CASSRTGLYGYTF. For the CDR3, the DNA is TGTGCCAGCAGCCGGACAGGACTCTATGGCTACACCTTC.

This chain's CDR3 is CASSQAMATSGPMGNEQFF. CDR3 DNA: TGTGCCAGCAGCCAAGCGATGGCCACTAGCGGGCCCATGGGCAATGAGCAGTTCTTC. The chain is built from TRBV3-1 (or the pseudogene TRBV3-2) and TRBJ2-1, with 9 bases fitting TRBD2. The V gene end was trimmed by 1 base and the J gene end by 6 bases; junction bases not matched to a gene: 16. Germline-derived CDR1 and CDR2 are LGHDT and YNNKEL (reference sequence). The CDR3 runs to 19 residues.

The chain employs TRBV7-2 and TRBJ2-1; 9 nucleotides line up with TRBD2. The CDR3 sequence is 16 residues long. Germline values: CDR1 SGHTA, CDR2 FQGNSA. V was clipped by 1 base and J by 3 bases; unmatched bases: 4. CDR3 amino acids: CASSLVAGVIYNEQFF. DNA of the CDR3: TGTGCCAGCAGCTTAGTAGCGGGAGTGATCTACAATGAGCAGTTCTTC.

This sequence joins TRBV30 and TRBJ2-7; 7 bases match TRBD1. Trimming removed 3 bases from V and 4 bases from J; junction bases left unmatched: 9. CDR3 length: 14 amino acids. Germline CDR1 is GTSNPN and CDR2 is SVGIG (reference sequence). In DNA, the CDR3 is TGTGCCTGGAGCGGACAGGACCTAAGGTACGAGCAGTACTTC. Its protein is CAWSGQDLRYEQYF.

The V call is TRBV7-9, the J call TRBJ2-2, with 9 bases that match TRBD2. J gave up 6 bases and V 7 bases, and 9 bases lay outside the gene matches. This CDR3 is built from 15 residues. Germline V lookup: CDR1 SEHNR, CDR2 FQNEAQ (reference sequence). As DNA, the CDR3 is TGTGCCAGCACCCTGGCCGCGGGAGGGGCCGGGGAGCTGTTTTTT. Its protein product is CASTLAAGGAGELFF. Drawing the rest from reference TRBV7-9 and TRBJ2-2, the complete variable domain is DTGVSQNPRHKITKRGQNVTFRCDPISEHNRLYWYRQTLGQGPEFLTYFQNEAQLEKSRLLSDRFSAERPKGSFSTLEIQRTEQGDSAMYLCASTLAAGGAGELFFGEGSRLTVL.

The J gene is TRBJ2-5, the V gene TRBV25-1; 9 positions agree with TRBD2. The CDR3 sequence is 17 residues long. The V segment lost 2 bases and the J segment 7 bases; nucleotides outside the gene matches: 14. Germline V gene sequence: CDR1 MGHDK, CDR2 SYGVNS. As DNA, the CDR3 is TGTGCCAGCAGTGAAATTTGGGGTAGCGGGAGTAGCGGGACCCAGTACTTC. This sequence encodes CASSEIWGSGSSGTQYF.

The sample holds a few counts of this clone. This chain's CDR3 is CASSSNSHNEQFF. Written as DNA, the CDR3 is TGTGCCAGCAGCTCAAATAGCCACAATGAGCAGTTCTTC. The rearrangement joins TRBV7-8 to TRBJ2-1, with no clear D. The V end lost 4 bases, the J end lost 5 bases, and 9 bases lay between the germline ends. This CDR3 is 13 amino acids long. From germline, CDR1 is SGHVS and CDR2 FQNEAQ.

This chain connects TRBV2 to TRBJ2-5, with TRBD1 matching over 9 bases. Germline trimming cut 4 bases from V and 4 bases from J; bases unmatched to any gene: 13. Germline CDR1 is SNHLY and CDR2 is FYNNEI. The CDR3 runs to 17 residues. The CDR3 sequence: CASSGPTTGGSPETQYF. The CDR3 DNA reads TGTGCCAGCAGTGGACCGACGACAGGGGGGTCGCCAGAGACCCAGTACTTC.

The chain carries TRBV6-4 and TRBJ2-6, with 8 positions matching TRBD2. CDR3 size: 18 residues. The ends lost 6 bases at V and 0 bases at J; junction bases unmatched: 10. Germline assignment: CDR1 MRHNA and CDR2 SNTAGT. The CDR3 here is CASSGTSGKSSGANVLTF. The CDR3 DNA sequence: TGTGCCAGCAGCGGCACTAGCGGAAAAAGCTCTGGGGCCAACGTCCTGACTTTC.

This clone was counted a few times. V is TRBV18 and J is TRBJ2-7, with D perhaps matching TRBD2 (6 bases). CDR3 length: 15 residues. V dropped 2 bases and J dropped 5 bases, with 16 bases sitting between them. Germline values: CDR1 KGHSH, CDR2 LQKENI. CDR3 protein: CASSPFGGAKDEQYF. The CDR3 region has the DNA TGTGCCAGCTCACCATTTGGCGGGGCCAAGGACGAGCAGTACTTC.

The chain is built from TRBV13 and TRBJ1-5; the match to TRBD1 covers 7 bases. The CDR3 is made up of 14 amino acids. Germline V gene sequence: CDR1 PRHDT, CDR2 FYEKMQ (reference sequence). Trimming removed 0 bases from V and 4 bases from J; junction bases left unmatched: 0. Here the CDR3 DNA reads TGTGCCAGCAGCTTAGGCAGGGGGAATCAGCCCCAGCATTTT. It is translated as CASSLGRGNQPQHF.

The chain couples TRBV4-1 to TRBJ2-3, with a tentative D call TRBD2 (5 bases). V dropped 4 bases and J dropped 0 bases, with 8 bases sitting between them. CDR3 length: 14 amino acids. CDR1 and CDR2 (germline): MGHRA, YSYEKL. The CDR3: CASSPWTSTDTQYF. As DNA, the CDR3 is TGCGCCAGCAGCCCTTGGACTAGCACAGATACGCAGTATTTT.